This T cell receptor (beta chain) was retrieved from a study of shared clonotypes between healthy human individuals. Across the study: There were three CD4 naive, three CD4 memory, two CD8 naive and one CD8 memory plates per donor. Study observations and caveats: Compared with clonotypes that all four donors shared, non-shared clonotypes had lower generation probabilities.

Only in-frame clones appear in the TCRdb table, and some are missing; sequencing was by immunoSEQ multiplex PCR. This sample has roughly 1.4 million clones, with roughly 98.5% found just once. Concerning this clone: What it binds is not known.

Germline V gives CDR1 KGHSH, CDR2 LQKENI. The J segment lost 3 bases and the V segment lost 3 bases, leaving 3 bases of the junction unmatched. There are 14 residues in the CDR3. Only Caucasian adults living in Nashville, Tennessee made up the donor group. This clonotype was sampled from a man aged 25 to 45 in good health. Material for sequencing was naive CD4+ T cells sorted from blood. Subset reported: CD45RA+ positively selected. This chain connects TRBV18 to TRBJ2-7, with 9 bases fitting TRBD1. The CDR3 DNA is TGTGCCAGCTCACCTGGGGACAGGGACTACGAGCAGTACTTC. Amino acid sequence: CASSPGDRDYEQYF. The full variable domain, completed using reference TRBV18 and TRBJ2-7, is NAGVMQNPRHLVRRRGQEARLRCSPMKGHSHVYWYRQLPEEGLKFMVYLQKENIIDESGMPKERFSAEFPKEGPSILRIQQVVRGDSAAYFCASSPGDRDYEQYFGPGTRLTVT.